This T cell receptor (beta chain) emerged from a study of T cell changes during pregnancy in multiple sclerosis. The CDR3 is 15 amino acids. The germline V gene has CDR1 LGHNT and CDR2 FRNRAP. Trimming cost V 8 bases and J 1 base; bases outside gene matches: 8. Only in-frame clones appear in the TCRdb table, and some are missing; sequencing was by immunoSEQ multiplex PCR. Of tens of thousands of clones listed, approximately 92% were seen once; the top ten hold under 2%. This material consisted of peripheral blood, taken in the second trimester of pregnancy. V usage is TRBV12-5 and J usage is TRBJ2-1; 7 bases align to TRBD1. The receptor was derived from a female donor with multiple sclerosis, enrolled in a pregnancy study. The CDR3 region has the DNA TGTGCTAGTACGCAGGGGGAATGGTCCTACAATGAGCAGTTCTTC. This gives the protein CASTQGEWSYNEQFF.